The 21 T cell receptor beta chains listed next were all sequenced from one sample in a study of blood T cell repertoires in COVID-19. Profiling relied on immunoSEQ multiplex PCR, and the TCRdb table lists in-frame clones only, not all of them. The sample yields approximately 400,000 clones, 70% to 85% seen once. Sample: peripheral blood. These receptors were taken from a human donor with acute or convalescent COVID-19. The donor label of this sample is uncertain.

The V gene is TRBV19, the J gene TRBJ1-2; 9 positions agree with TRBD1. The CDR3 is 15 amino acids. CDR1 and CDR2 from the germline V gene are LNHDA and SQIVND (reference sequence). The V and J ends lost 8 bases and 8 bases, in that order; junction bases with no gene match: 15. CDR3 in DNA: TGTGCCAGTGGAAAACAGGGGGCGAGGACGCCCGGCTACACCTTC. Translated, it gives CASGKQGARTPGYTF.

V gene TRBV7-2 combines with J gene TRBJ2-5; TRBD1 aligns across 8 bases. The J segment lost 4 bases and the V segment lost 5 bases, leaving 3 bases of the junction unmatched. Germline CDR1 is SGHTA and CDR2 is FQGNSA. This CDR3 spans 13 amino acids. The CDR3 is CASSPDRGETQYF. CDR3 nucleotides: TGTGCCAGCAGCCCTGACAGGGGAGAGACCCAGTACTTC.

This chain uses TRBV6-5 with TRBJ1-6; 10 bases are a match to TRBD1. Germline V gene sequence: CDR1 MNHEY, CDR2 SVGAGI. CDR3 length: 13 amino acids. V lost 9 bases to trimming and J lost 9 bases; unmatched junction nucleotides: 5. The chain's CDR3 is CASTGTGVSPLHF. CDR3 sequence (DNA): TGTGCCAGTACCGGGACAGGGGTTTCACCCCTCCACTTT.

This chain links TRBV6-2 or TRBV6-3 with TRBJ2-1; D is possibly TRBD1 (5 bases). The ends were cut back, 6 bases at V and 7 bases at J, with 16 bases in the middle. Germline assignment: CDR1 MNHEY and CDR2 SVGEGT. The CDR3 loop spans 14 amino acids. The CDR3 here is CASSRTAGNNEQFF. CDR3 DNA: TGTGCCAGCAGCCGGACCGCAGGGAATAATGAGCAGTTCTTC.

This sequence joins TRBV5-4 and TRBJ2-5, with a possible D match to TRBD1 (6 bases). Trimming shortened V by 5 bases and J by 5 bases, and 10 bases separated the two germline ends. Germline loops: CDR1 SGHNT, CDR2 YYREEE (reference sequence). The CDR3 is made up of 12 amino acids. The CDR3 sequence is CASRSRGETQYF. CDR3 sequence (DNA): TGTGCCAGCAGATCAAGGGGGGAGACCCAGTACTTC.

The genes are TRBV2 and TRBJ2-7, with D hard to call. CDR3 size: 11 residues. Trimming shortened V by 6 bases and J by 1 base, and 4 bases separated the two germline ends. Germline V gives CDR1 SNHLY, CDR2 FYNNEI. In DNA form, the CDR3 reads TGTGCCAGCAGCTCTTCCTACGAGCAGTACTTC. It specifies CASSSSYEQYF.

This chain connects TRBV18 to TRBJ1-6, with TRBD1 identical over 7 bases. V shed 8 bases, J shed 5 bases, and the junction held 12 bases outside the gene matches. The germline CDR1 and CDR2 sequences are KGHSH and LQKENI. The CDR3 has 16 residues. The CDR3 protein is CASRVDGGQNNSPLHF. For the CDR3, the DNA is TGTGCCAGCCGTGTAGACGGGGGACAGAATAATTCACCCCTCCACTTT.

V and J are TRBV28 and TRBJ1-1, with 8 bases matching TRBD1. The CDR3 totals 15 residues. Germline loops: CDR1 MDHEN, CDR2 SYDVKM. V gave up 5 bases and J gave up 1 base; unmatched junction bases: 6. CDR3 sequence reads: CASSRLGTGNTEAFF. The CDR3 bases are TGTGCCAGCAGTCGGTTGGGGACAGGGAACACTGAAGCTTTCTTT.

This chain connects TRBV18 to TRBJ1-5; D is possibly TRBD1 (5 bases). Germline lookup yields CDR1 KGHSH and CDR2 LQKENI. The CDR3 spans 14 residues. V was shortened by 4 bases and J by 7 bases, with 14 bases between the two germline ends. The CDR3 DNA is TGTGCCAGCTCACAACAGGCATCCGGCCAGCCCCAGCATTTT. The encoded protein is CASSQQASGQPQHF.

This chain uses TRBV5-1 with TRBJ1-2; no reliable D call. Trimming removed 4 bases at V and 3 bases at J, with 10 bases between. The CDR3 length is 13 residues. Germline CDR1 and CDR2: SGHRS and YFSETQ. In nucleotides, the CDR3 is TGCGCCAGCAGCGACGGGAACGACTATGGCTACACCTTC. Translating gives CASSDGNDYGYTF.

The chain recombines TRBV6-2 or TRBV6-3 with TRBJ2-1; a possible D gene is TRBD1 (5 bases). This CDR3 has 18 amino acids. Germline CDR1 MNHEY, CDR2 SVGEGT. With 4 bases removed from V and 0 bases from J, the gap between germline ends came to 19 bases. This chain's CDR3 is CASSLGRLTSSSYNEQFF. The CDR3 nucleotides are TGTGCCAGCAGTTTGGGGCGTTTGACTTCTAGCTCCTACAATGAGCAGTTCTTC.

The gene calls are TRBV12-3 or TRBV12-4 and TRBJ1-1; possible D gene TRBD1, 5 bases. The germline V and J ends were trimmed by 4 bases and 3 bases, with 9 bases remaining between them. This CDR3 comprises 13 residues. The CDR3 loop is CASSSPTDTEAFF. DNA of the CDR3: TGTGCCAGCAGTTCCCCGACAGACACTGAAGCTTTCTTT.

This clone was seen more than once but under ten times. The DNA of the CDR3 is TGTGCCAGCAGCGCAATCTTCCCGGGACAGGGTGCGGGCTATGGCTACACCTTC. Its translation is CASSAIFPGQGAGYGYTF. This rearrangement joins TRBV5-5 to TRBJ1-2; TRBD1 matches at 9 bases. After removal of 4 bases from V and 4 bases from J, the junction contained 17 bases not matched to a gene. Germline-derived CDR1 and CDR2 are SGHKS and YYEKEE (reference sequence). The CDR3 runs 18 residues.

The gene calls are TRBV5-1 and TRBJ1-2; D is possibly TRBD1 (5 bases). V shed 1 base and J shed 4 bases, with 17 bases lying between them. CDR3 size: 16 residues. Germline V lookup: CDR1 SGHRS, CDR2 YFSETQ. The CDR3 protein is CASSLMSRGSSYGYTF. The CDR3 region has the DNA TGCGCCAGCAGCTTGATGAGTAGGGGATCTTCCTATGGCTACACCTTC.

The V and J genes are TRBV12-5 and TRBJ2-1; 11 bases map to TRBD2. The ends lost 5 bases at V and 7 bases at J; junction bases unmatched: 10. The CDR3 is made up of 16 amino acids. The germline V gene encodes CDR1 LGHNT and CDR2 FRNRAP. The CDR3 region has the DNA TGTGCTAGTGGTCCTGGGGGGACTAGCGGATTAAATGAGCAGTTCTTC. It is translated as CASGPGGTSGLNEQFF.

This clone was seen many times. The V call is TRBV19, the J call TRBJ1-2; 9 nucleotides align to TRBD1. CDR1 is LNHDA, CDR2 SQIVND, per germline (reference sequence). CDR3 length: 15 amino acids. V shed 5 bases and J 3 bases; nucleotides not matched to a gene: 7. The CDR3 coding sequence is TGTGCCAGTAGTTGGGGACAGGGCACGTACTATGGCTACACCTTC. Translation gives CASSWGQGTYYGYTF.

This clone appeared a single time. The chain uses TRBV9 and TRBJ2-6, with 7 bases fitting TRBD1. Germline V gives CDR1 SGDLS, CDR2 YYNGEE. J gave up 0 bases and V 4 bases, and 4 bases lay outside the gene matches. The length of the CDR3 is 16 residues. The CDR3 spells CASSRGHGSGANVLTF. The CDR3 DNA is TGTGCCAGCAGCAGGGGGCACGGCTCTGGGGCCAACGTCCTGACTTTC.

CDR3 nucleotides: TGTGCCATCAGTTCTGGACTAGCGGGAGAGACCCAGTACTTC. Translated: CAISSGLAGETQYF. The genes are TRBV10-3 and TRBJ2-5, with 11 bases fitting TRBD2. With 5 bases clipped from V and 4 bases from J, the junction kept 3 bases outside the gene matches. Germline V gene lookup returns CDR1 ENHRY and CDR2 SYGVKD. This CDR3 has 14 amino acids.

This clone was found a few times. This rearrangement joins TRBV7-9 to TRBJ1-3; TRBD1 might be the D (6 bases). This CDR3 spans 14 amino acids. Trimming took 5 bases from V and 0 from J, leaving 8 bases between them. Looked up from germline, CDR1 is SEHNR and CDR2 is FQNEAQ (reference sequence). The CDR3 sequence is CASSRQDSGNTIYF. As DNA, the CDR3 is TGTGCCAGCAGCCGACAGGACTCTGGAAACACCATATATTTT.

The CDR3 DNA reads as TGTGCCAGCAGCTCGATAGGTCAGGGTGGTGAAGAGACCCAGTACTTC. Translating gives CASSSIGQGGEETQYF. This chain joins TRBV7-8 and TRBJ2-5; D may be TRBD1 (5 bases). This CDR3 comprises 16 residues. The V end was cut by 4 bases, the J end by 3 bases, with 18 bases between. CDR1 SGHVS and CDR2 FQNEAQ come from the germline V gene.

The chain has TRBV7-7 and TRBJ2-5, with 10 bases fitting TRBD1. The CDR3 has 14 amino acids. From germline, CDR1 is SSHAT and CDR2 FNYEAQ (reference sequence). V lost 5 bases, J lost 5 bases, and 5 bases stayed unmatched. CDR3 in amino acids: CASSGQGVWETQYF. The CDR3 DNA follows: TGTGCCAGCAGCGGACAGGGGGTCTGGGAGACCCAGTACTTC. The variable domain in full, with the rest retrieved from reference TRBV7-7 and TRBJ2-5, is GAGVSQSPRYKVTKRGQDVTLRCDPISSHATLYWYQQALGQGPEFLTYFNYEAQPDKSGLPSDRFSAERPEGSISTLTIQRTEQRDSAMYRCASSGQGVWETQYFGPGTRLLVL.